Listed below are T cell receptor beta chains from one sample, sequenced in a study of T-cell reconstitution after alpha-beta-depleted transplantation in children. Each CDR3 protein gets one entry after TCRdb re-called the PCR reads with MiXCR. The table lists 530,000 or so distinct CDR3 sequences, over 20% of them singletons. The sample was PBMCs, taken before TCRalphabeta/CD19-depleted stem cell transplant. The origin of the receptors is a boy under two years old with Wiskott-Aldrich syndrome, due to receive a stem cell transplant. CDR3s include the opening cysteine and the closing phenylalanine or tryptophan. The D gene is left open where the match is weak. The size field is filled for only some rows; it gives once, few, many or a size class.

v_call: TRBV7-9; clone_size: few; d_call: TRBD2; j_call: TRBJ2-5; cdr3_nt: TGTGCCAGCAGCTTAGAGGGACTAGCGGGAGAGACCCAGTACTTC; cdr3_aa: CASSLEGLAGETQYF
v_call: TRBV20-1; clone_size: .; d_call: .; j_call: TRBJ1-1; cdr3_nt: TGCAGTGCTAGAGCTTGGGGCGCGGGCACTGAAGCTTTCTTT; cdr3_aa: CSARAWGAGTEAFF
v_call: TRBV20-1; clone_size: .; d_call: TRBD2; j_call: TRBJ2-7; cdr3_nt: TGCAGTGCTAGTAGGCCAGCGGGAGGCCTCTCCTACGAGCAGTACTTC; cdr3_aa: CSASRPAGGLSYEQYF
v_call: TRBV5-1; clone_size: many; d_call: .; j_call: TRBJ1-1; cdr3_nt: TGCGCCAGCAGCTTCGGTTGGAACACTGAAGCTTTCTTT; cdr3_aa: CASSFGWNTEAFF
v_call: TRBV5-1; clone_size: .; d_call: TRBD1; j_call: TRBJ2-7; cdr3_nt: TGCGCCAGCAGCATACAGGGGGGCCTTTACGAGCAGTACTTC; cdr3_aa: CASSIQGGLYEQYF
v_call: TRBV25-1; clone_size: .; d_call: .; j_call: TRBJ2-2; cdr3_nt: TGTGCCAGTACAGGGAACACCGGGGAGCTGTTTTTT; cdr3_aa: CASTGNTGELFF
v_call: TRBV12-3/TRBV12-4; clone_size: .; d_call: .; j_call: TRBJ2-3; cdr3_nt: TGTGCCAGCAGTTCCATGATCACAGATACGCAGTATTTT; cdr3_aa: CASSSMITDTQYF
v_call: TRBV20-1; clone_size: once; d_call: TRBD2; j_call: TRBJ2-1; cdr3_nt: TGCAGTGCTAGAGTACTAGCGGGAGTGAATAATGAGCAGTTCTTC; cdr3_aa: CSARVLAGVNNEQFF
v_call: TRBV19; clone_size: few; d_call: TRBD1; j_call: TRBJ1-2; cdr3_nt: TGTGCCAGTAGTATCGACAGGGGGATTCAGCGCTACACCTTC; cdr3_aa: CASSIDRGIQRYTF
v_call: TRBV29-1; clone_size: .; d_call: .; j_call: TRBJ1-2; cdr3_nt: TGCAGCGTTGAAAGTCGAGGGGCGGATGGCTACACCTTC; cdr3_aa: CSVESRGADGYTF
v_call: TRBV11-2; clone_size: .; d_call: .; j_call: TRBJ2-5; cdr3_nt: TGTGCCAGCAGCCCCGTTCCGGGCGCCCAAGAGACCCAGTACTTC; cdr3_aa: CASSPVPGAQETQYF
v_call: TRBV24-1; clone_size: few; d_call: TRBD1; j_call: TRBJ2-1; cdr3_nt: TGTGCCACCAGTGACCAACGCGACAGGGGAGTCGATGAGCAGTTCTTC; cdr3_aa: CATSDQRDRGVDEQFF
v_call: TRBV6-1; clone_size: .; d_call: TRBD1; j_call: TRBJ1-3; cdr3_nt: TGTGCCAGCAGTACGACAGGGTTCTCTGGAAACACCATATATTTT; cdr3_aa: CASSTTGFSGNTIYF
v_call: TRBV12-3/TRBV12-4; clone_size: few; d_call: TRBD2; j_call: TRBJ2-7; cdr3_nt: TGTGCCAGCAGTTTAGCTAGCGGGAGGGCCAGGTCCTACGAGCAGTACTTC; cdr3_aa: CASSLASGRARSYEQYF
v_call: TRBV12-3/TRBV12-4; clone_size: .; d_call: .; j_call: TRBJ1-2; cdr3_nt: TGTGCCAGCAGCCAGGGACGGATCTATGGCTACACCTTC; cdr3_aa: CASSQGRIYGYTF
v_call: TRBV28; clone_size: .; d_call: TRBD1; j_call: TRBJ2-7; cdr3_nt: TGTGCCAGCATCCCGGGACAGCTCTCCTACGAGCAGTACTTC; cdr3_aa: CASIPGQLSYEQYF
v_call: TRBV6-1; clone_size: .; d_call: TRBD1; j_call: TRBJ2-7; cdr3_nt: TGTGCCAGCAGACCCGACAGGGGGCGGATCGACGAGCAGTACTTC; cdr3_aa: CASRPDRGRIDEQYF
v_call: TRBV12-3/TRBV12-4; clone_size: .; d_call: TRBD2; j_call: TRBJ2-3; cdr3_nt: TGTGCCAGCAGAAAGACTAGCGGGAGAAAGGATACGCAGTATTTT; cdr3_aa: CASRKTSGRKDTQYF
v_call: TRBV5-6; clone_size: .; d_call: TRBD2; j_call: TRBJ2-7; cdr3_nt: TGTGCCAGCAGCTTGGGGGTAGCGGGAGTACACGAGCAGTACTTC; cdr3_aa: CASSLGVAGVHEQYF
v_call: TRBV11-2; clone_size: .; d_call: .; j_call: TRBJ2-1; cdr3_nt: TGTGCCAGCAGCTTATCGGTATCCGGGATCTCCTACAATGAGCAGTTCTTC; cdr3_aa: CASSLSVSGISYNEQFF
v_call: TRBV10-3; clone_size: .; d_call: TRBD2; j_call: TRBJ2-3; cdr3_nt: TGTGCCATCAGTGGTTCGGGAGGCTCCACAGATACGCAGTATTTT; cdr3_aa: CAISGSGGSTDTQYF
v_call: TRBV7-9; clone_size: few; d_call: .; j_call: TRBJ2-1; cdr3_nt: TGTGCCAGCAGCTTAGTTGGGACTGCAAATGAGCAGTTCTTC; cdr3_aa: CASSLVGTANEQFF
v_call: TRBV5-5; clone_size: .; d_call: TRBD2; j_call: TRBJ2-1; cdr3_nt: TGTGCCAGCAGCTTGGGTGGTGGACTAGCGGTGGCCTACAATGAGCAGTTCTTC; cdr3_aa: CASSLGGGLAVAYNEQFF
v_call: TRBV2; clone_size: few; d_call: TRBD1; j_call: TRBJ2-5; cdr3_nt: TGTGCCAGCAGGGGACAGGGGGCGGTCCAAGAGACCCAGTACTTC; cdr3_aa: CASRGQGAVQETQYF
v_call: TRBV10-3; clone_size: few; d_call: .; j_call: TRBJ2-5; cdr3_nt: TGTGCCATCAGTGCATCCTTGGGCGAGACCCAGTACTTC; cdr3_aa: CAISASLGETQYF
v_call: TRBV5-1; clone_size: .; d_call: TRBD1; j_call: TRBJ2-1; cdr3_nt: TGCGCCAGCAGCAGACAGGGGCCCGGCAATGAGCAGTTCTTC; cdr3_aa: CASSRQGPGNEQFF